This T cell receptor beta chain was sequenced for a study of blood T cell repertoires in COVID-19. Study background: Specimens from acute and convalescent COVID-19 originated in the United States, Italy and Spain. T cells, B-cell-depleted T cells, or PBMCs supplied cDNA or gDNA.

Per germline, CDR1 LNHDA and CDR2 SQIVND (reference sequence). The CDR3 has 13 residues. The trim removed 8 bases at V and 2 bases at J, leaving 6 bases unmatched. Original handling: Estimated nucleated cell counts came from reference gene primer amplification. Libraries were prepared by immunoSEQ multiplex PCR; TCRdb keeps only in-frame clonotypes and omits some of them. V and J calls and clone size are given by that table; D and trimming were obtained from the DNA. The table lists 40,000 to 50,000 clones, roughly 90% of them singletons, with around a fifth in the top ten. The chain is built from TRBV19 and TRBJ2-7; 7 bases agree with TRBD1. The TCR comes from a man between 50 and 59 years old with active COVID-19. Sequencing was done on a sample of peripheral blood. CDR3 sequence reads: CASASGTAYEQYF. CDR3 sequence (DNA): TGTGCCAGTGCCTCCGGGACAGCCTACGAGCAGTACTTC.